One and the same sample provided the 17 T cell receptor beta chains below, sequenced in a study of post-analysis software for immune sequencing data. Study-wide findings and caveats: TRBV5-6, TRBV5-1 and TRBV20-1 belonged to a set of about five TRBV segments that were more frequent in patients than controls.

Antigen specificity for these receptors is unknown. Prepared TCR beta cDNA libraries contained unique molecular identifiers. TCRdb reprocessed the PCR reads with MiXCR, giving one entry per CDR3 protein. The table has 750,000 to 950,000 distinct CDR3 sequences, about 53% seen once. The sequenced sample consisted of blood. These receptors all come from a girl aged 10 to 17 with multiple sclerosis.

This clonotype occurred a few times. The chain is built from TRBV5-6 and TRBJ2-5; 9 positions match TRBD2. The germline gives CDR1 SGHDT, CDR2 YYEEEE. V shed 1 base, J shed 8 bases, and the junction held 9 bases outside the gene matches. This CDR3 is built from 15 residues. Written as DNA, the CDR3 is TGTGCCAGCAGCTTGTATGCTAGCGGGGCCGTCACCCAGTACTTC. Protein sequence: CASSLYASGAVTQYF.

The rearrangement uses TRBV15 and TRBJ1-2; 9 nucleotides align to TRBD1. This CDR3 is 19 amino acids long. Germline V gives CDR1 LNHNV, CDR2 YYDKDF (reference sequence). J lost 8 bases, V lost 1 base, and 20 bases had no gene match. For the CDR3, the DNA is TGTGCCACCAGCAGAGCCCTACGACAGGGGGGCCTCTATAGCGGCGGCTACACCTTC. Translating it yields CATSRALRQGGLYSGGYTF.

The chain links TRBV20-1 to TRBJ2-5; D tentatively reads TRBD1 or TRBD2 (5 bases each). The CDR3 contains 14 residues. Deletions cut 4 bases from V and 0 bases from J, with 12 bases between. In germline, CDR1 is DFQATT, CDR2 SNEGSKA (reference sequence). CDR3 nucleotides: TGCAGTGCTATGGGACGGACGGACCAAGAGACCCAGTACTTC. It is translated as CSAMGRTDQETQYF.

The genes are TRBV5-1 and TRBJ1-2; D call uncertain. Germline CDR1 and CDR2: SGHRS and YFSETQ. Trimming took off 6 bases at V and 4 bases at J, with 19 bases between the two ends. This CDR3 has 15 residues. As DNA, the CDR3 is TGCGCCAGCAACTTTGGGAGGGCCTCAACCTATGGCTACACCTTC. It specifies CASNFGRASTYGYTF. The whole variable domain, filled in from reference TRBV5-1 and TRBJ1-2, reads KAGVTQTPRYLIKTRGQQVTLSCSPISGHRSVSWYQQTPGQGLQFLFEYFSETQRNKGNFPGRFSGRQFSNSRSEMNVSTLELGDSALYLCASNFGRASTYGYTFGSGTRLTVV.

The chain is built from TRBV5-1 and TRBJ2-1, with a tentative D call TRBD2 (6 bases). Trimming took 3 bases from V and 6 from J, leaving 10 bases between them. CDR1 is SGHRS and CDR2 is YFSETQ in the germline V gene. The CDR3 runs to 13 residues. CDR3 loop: CASSSPGVNEQFF. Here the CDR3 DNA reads TGCGCCAGCAGCTCCCCGGGGGTCAATGAGCAGTTCTTC.

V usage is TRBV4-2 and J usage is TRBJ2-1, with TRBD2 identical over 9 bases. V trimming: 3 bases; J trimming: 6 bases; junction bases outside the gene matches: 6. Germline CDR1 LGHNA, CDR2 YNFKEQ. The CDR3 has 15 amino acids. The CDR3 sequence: CASSHGAGGVNEQFF. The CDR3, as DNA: TGTGCCAGCAGCCACGGAGCGGGGGGCGTCAATGAGCAGTTCTTC.

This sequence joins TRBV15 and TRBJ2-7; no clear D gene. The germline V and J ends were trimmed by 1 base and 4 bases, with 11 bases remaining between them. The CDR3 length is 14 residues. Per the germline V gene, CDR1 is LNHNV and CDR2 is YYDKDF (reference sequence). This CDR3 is CATSRGAGWYEQYF. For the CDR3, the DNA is TGTGCCACCAGCAGAGGGGCAGGTTGGTACGAGCAGTACTTC.

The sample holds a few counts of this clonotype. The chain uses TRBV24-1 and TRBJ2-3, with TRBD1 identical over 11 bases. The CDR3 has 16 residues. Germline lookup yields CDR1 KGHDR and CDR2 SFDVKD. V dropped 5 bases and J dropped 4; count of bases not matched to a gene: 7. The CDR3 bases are TGTGCCACCAGTGCTGCGGACAGGGGGCGCGCAGATACGCAGTATTTT. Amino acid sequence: CATSAADRGRADTQYF.

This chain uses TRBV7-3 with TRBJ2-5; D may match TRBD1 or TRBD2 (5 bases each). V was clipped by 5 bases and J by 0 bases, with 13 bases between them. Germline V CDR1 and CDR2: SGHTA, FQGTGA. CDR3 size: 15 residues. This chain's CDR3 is CASSPGGTYQETQYF. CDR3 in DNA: TGTGCCAGCAGCCCGGGTGGGACGTACCAAGAGACCCAGTACTTC. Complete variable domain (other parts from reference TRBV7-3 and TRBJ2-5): GAGVSQTPSNKVTEKGKYVELRCDPISGHTALYWYRQSLGQGPEFLIYFQGTGAADDSGLPNDRFFAVRPEGSVSTLKIQRTERGDSAVYLCASSPGGTYQETQYFGPGTRLLVL.

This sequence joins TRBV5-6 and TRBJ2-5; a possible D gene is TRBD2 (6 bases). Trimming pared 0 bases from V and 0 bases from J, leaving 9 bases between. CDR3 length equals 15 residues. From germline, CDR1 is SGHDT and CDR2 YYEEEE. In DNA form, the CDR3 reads TGTGCCAGCAGCTTGGGGCAGCGGGACCAAGAGACCCAGTACTTC. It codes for CASSLGQRDQETQYF.

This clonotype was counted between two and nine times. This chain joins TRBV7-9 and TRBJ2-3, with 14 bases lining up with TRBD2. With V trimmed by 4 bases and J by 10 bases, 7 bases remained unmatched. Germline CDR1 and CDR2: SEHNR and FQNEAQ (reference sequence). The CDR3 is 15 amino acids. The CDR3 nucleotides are TGTGCCAGCAGCTCGACTAGCGGGAGGGCCTTAGCGCAGTATTTT. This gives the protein CASSSTSGRALAQYF. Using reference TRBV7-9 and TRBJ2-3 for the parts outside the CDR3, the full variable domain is DTGVSQNPRHKITKRGQNVTFRCDPISEHNRLYWYRQTLGQGPEFLTYFQNEAQLEKSRLLSDRFSAERPKGSFSTLEIQRTEQGDSAMYLCASSSTSGRALAQYFGPGTRLTVL.

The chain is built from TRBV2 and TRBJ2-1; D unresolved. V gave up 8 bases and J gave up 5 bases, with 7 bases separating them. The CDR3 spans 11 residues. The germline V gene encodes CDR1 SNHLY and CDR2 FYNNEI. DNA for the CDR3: TGTGCCAGCCCGAGGAACAATGAGCAGTTCTTC. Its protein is CASPRNNEQFF.

CDR3 coding DNA: TGTGCCAGCAATCGGCAGGGCAATGGATACGAGCAGTACTTC. Amino acid sequence: CASNRQGNGYEQYF. The genes are TRBV11-2 and TRBJ2-5; TRBD1 is a possible D gene (5 bases). The J call is uncertain, as TRBJ2-7 better fits the DNA end. CDR1 and CDR2 (germline): SGHAT, FQNNGV. The CDR3 has 14 residues.

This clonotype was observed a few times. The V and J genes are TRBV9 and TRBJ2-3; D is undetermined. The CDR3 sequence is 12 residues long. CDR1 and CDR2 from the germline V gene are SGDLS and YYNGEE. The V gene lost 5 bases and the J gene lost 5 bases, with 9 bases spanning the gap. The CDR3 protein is CASRGLRDTQYF. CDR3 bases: TGTGCCAGCAGGGGCCTCAGAGATACGCAGTATTTT.

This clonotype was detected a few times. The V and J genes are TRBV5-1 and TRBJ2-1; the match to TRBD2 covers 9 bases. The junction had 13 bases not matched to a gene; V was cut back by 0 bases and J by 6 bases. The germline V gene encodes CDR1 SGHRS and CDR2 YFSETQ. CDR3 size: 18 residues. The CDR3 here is CASSLGTKAGGFPNEQFF. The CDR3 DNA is TGCGCCAGCAGCTTGGGGACAAAAGCGGGGGGCTTCCCCAATGAGCAGTTCTTC.

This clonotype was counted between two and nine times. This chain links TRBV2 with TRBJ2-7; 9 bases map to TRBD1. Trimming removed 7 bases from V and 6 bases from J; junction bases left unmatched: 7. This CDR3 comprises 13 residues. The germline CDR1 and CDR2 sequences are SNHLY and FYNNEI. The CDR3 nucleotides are TGTGCCAGCACCGGGACAGGGTCCCTCGAGCAGTACTTC. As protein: CASTGTGSLEQYF.

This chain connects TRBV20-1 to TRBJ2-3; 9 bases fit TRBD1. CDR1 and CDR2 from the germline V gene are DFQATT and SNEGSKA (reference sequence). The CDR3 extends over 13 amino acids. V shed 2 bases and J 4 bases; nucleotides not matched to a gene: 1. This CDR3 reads CSARRDRADTQYF. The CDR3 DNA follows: TGCAGTGCTAGACGGGACAGGGCAGATACGCAGTATTTT.